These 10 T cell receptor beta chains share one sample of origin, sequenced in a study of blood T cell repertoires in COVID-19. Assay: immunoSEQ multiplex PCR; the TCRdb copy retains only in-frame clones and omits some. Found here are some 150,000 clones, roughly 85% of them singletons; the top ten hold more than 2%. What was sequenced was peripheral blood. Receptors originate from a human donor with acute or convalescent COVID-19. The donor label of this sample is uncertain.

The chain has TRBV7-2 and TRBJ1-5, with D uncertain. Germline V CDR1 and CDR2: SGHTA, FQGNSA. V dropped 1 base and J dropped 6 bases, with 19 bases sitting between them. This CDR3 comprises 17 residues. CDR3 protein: CASSLGSSATAGQPQHF. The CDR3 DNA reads TGTGCCAGCAGCTTAGGCAGCTCCGCTACGGCGGGTCAGCCCCAGCATTTT.

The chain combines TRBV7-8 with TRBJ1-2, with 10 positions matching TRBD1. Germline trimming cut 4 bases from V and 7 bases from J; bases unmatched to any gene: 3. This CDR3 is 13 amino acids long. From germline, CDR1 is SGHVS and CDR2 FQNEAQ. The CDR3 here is CASSSGQGSGYTF. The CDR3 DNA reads TGTGCCAGCAGCTCGGGACAGGGGTCTGGCTACACCTTC.

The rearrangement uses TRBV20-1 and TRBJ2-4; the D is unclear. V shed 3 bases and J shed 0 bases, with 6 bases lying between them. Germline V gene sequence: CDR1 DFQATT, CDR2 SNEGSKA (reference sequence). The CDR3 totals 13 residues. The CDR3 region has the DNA TGCAGTGCTAGTACAGTAGCCAAAAACATTCAGTACTTC. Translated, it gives CSASTVAKNIQYF.

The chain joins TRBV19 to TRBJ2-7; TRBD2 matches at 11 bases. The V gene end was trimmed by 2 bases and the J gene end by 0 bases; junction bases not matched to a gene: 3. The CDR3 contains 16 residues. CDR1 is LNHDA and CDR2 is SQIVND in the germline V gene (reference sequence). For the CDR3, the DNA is TGTGCCAGTAGTATACGGACTAGCGGGCACTCCTACGAGCAGTACGTC. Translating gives CASSIRTSGHSYEQYV.

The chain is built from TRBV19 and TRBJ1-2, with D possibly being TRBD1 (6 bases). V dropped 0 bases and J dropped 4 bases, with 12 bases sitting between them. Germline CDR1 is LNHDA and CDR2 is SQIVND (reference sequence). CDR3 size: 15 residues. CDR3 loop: CASSIDLRGGYGYTF. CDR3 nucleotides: TGTGCCAGTAGTATAGATCTCAGGGGCGGCTATGGCTACACCTTC.

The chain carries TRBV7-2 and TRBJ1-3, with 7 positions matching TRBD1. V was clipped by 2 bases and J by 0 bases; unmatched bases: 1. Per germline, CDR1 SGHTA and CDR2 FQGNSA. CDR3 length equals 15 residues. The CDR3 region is CASSLRGPSGNTIYF. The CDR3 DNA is TGTGCCAGCAGCTTAAGGGGGCCCTCTGGAAACACCATATATTTT.

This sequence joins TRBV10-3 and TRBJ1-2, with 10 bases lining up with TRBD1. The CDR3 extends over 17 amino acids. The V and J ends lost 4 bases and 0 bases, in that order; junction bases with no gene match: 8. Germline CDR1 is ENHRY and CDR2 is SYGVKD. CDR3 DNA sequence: TGTGCCATCAGTGGGACGGACAGGGGGGACACTAACTATGGCTACACCTTC. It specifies CAISGTDRGDTNYGYTF.

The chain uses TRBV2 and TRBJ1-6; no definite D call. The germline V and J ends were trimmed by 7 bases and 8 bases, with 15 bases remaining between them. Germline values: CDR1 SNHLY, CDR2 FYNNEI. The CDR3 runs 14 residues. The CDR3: CASKKIPRDSPLHF. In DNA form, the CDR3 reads TGTGCCAGCAAAAAGATTCCCCGGGATTCACCCCTCCACTTT.

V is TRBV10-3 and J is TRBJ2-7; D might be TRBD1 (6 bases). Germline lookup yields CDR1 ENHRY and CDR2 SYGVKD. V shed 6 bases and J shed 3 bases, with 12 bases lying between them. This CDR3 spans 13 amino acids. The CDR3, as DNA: TGTGCCATCAGGGCGGACAGTTACTACGAGCAGTACGTC. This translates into CAIRADSYYEQYV.

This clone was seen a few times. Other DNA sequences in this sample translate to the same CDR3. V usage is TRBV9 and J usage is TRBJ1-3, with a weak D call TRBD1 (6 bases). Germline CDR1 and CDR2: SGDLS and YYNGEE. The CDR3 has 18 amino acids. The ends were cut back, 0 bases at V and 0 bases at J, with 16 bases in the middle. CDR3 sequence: CASSVGSLTGHSGNTIYF. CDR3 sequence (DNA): TGTGCCAGCAGCGTAGGGTCCCTGACAGGCCACTCTGGAAACACCATATATTTT.